The clone carrying this TCR beta chain was observed a few times. TCRdb re-called the RACE reads through MiXCR, storing one row per CDR3 protein. The sample yields some 120,000 distinct CDR3 sequences, about 9.4% seen once. The germline V gene has CDR1 LNHNV and CDR2 YYDKDF (reference sequence). This CDR3 is built from 14 residues. The V gene lost 0 bases and the J gene lost 7 bases, with 10 bases spanning the gap. This specimen comes from a study of human T cells and chemical hapten exposure. The time point: healthy volunteer bleed at 2 weeks. From whole blood left unfractionated, total RNA was extracted.

This TCR came from a male donor in good health. Some clones in this sample may be carry-over from other donors' samples. The rearrangement uses TRBV15 and TRBJ1-5, with D hard to call. Input material: whole blood. CDR3 sequence: CATSRDQGYQPQHF. The CDR3 nucleotides are TGTGCCACCAGCAGAGATCAAGGATACCAGCCCCAGCATTTT.